This record looks at one T cell receptor (beta chain) sequence and its context. What it recognizes is unknown. These data originate in a study of T cell responses to AZD1222 COVID-19 vaccine. Profiled with immunoSEQ multiplex PCR; TCRdb holds only in-frame clones, not every one. The sample has 150,000 to 250,000 clones; approximately 93% are singletons. Study outcomes and limitations: Baseline seropositivity occurred in only a handful of AZD1222 recipients.

Per the germline V gene, CDR1 is LGHNA and CDR2 is YNFKEQ. This CDR3 region has 11 residues. Trimming took off 4 bases at V and 6 bases at J, with 7 bases between the two ends. This receptor was taken from an adult who received the AZD1222 COVID-19 vaccine. The V call is TRBV4-2, the J call TRBJ2-7; unclear D gene. Sample: peripheral blood, taken 28 days after the second AZD1222 dose. In DNA, the CDR3 is TGTGCCAGCAGCCCTTCGCGCGAGCAGTACTTC. It is translated as CASSPSREQYF.